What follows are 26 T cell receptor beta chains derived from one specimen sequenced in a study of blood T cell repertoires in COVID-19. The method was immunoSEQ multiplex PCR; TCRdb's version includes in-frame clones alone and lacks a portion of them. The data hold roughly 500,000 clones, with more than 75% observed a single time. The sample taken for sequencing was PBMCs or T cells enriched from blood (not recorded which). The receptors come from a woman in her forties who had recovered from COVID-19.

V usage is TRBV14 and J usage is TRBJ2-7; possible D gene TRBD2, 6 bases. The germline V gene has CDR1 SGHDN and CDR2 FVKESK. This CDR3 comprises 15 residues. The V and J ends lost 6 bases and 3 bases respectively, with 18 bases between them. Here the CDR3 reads CASSRQGGSLYEQYF. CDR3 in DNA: TGTGCCAGCAGTCGCCAGGGAGGTTCTCTCTACGAGCAGTACTTC. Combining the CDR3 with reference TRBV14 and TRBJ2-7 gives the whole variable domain EAGVTQFPSHSVIEKGQTVTLRCDPISGHDNLYWYRRVMGKEIKFLLHFVKESKQDESGMPNNRFLAERTGGTYSTLKVQPAELEDSGVYFCASSRQGGSLYEQYFGPGTRLTVT.

The CDR3, as DNA: TGTGCCAGCTCACCGGGACTTCGCAATGAGCAGTTCTTC. It is translated as CASSPGLRNEQFF. This chain joins TRBV18 and TRBJ2-1, with a possible D match to TRBD2 (6 bases). The CDR3 length is 13 residues. Germline values: CDR1 KGHSH, CDR2 LQKENI. With 3 bases removed from V and 6 bases from J, the gap between germline ends came to 9 bases.

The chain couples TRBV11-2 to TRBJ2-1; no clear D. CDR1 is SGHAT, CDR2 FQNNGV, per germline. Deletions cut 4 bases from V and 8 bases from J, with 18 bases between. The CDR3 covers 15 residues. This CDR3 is CASSSTSYQSYEQFF. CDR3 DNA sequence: TGTGCCAGCAGCTCCACTTCCTACCAATCATATGAGCAGTTCTTC.

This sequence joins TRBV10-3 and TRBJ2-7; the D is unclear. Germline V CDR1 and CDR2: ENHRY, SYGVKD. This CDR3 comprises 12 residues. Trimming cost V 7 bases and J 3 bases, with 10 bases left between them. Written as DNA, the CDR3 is TGTGCCATCACATCAAGCTACTACGAGCAGTACTTC. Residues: CAITSSYYEQYF.

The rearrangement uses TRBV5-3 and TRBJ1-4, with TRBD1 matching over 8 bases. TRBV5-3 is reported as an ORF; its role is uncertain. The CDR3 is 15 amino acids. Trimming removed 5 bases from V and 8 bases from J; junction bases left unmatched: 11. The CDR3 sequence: CARRPRTGWREKLFF. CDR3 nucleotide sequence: TGTGCCAGAAGACCTCGGACAGGGTGGAGGGAAAAACTGTTTTTT.

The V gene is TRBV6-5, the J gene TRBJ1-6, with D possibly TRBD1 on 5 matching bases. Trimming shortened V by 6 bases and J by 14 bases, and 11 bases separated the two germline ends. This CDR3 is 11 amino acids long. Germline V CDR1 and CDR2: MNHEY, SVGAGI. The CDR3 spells CASSSTATLHF. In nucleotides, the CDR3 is TGTGCCAGCAGCTCGACAGCTACCCTCCACTTT.

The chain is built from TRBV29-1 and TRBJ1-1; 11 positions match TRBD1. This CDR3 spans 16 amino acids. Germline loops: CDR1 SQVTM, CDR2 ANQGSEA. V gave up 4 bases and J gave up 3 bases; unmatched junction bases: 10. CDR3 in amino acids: CSVVRTGGFKDTEAFF. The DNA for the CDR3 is TGCAGCGTTGTCCGGACAGGGGGCTTCAAGGACACTGAAGCTTTCTTT.

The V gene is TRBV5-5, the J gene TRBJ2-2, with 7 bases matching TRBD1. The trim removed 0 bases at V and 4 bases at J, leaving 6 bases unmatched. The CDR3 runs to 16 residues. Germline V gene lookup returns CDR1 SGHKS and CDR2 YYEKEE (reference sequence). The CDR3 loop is CASSLAQGLFTGELFF. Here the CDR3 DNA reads TGTGCCAGCAGCTTGGCACAGGGGTTGTTCACCGGGGAGCTGTTTTTT.

CDR3 in DNA: TGTGCCAGCCCGTATGCCGGGGAGCTGTTTTTT. It specifies CASPYAGELFF. The chain carries TRBV6-5 and TRBJ2-2; no firm D call. Germline loops: CDR1 MNHEY, CDR2 SVGAGI. Trimming took off 8 bases at V and 6 bases at J, with 7 bases between the two ends. This CDR3 is 11 amino acids long.

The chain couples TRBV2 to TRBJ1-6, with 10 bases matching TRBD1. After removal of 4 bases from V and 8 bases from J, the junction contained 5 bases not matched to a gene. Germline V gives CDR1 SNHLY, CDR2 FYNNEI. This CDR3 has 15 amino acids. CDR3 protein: CASSGEGTGDSPLHF. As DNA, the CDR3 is TGTGCCAGCAGTGGAGAAGGGACAGGGGATTCACCCCTCCACTTT.

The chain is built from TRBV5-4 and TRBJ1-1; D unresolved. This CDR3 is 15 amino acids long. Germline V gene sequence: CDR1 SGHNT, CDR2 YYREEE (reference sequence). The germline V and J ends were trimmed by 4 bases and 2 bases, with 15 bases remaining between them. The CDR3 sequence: CASSDRPWSNTEAFF. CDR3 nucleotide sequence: TGTGCCAGCAGCGACCGTCCCTGGAGTAACACTGAAGCTTTCTTT.

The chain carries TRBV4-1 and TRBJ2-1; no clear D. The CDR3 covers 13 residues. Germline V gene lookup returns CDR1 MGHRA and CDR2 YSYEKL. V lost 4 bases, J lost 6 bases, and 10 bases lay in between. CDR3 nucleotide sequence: TGCGCCAGCAGCCGTACCCACGGCAATGAGCAGTTCTTC. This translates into CASSRTHGNEQFF.

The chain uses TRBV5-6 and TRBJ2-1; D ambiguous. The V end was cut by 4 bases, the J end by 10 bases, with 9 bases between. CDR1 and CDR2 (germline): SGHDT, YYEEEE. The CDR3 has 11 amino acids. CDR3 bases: TGTGCCAGCAGCACAACAACCGAGCAGTTCTTC. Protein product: CASSTTTEQFF.

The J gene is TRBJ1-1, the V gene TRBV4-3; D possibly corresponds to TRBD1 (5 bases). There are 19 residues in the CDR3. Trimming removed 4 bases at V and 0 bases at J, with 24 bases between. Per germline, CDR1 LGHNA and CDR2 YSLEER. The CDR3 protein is CASSLRAKGPELMNTEAFF. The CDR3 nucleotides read TGCGCCAGCAGCCTTAGGGCCAAGGGGCCTGAACTCATGAACACTGAAGCTTTCTTT.

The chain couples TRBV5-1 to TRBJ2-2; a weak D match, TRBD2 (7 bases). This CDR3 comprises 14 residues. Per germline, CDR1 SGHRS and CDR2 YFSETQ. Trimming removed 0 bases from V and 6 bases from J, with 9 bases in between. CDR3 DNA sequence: TGCGCCAGCAGCTTGGCCGGGGGGCCCGGGGAGCTGTTTTTT. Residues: CASSLAGGPGELFF. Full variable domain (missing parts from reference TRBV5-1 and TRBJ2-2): KAGVTQTPRYLIKTRGQQVTLSCSPISGHRSVSWYQQTPGQGLQFLFEYFSETQRNKGNFPGRFSGRQFSNSRSEMNVSTLELGDSALYLCASSLAGGPGELFFGEGSRLTVL.

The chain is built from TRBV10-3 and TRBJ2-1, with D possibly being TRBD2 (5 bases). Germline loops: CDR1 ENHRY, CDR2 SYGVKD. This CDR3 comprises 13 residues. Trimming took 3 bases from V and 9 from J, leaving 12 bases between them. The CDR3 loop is CAISESPGGEQFF. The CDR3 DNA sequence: TGTGCCATCAGTGAATCGCCCGGAGGTGAGCAGTTCTTC.

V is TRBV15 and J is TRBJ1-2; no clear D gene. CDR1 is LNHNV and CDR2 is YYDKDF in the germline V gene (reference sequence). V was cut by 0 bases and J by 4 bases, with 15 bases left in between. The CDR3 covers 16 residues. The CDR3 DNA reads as TGTGCCACCAGCAGAGATAGCGAGGGTATTATCTATGGCTACACCTTC. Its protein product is CATSRDSEGIIYGYTF.

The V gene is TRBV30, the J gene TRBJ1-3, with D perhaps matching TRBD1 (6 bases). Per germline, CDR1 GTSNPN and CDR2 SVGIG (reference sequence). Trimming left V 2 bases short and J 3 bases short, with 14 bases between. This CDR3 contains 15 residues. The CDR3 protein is CAWSLGGGYGNTIYF. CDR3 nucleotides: TGTGCCTGGAGTTTAGGGGGGGGTTATGGAAACACCATATATTTT. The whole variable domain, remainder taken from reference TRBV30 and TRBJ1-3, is SQTIHQWPATLVQPVGSPLSLECTVEGTSNPNLYWYRQAAGRGLQLLFYSVGIGQISSEVPQNLSASRPQDRQFILSSKKLLLSDSGFYLCAWSLGGGYGNTIYFGEGSWLTVV.

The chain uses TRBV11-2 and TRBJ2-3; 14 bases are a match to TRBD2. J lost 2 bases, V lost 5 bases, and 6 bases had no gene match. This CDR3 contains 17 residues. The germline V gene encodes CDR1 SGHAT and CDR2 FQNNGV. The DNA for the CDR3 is TGTGCCAGCAGCCACCCGGGACTAGCGGGGGACACAGATACGCAGTATTTT. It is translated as CASSHPGLAGDTDTQYF.

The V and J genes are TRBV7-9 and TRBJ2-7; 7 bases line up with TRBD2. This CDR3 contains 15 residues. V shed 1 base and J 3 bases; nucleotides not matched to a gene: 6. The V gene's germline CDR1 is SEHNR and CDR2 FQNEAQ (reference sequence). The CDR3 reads CASSLDPSGVYEQYF. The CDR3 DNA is TGTGCCAGCAGCTTAGACCCTAGCGGAGTCTACGAGCAGTACTTC. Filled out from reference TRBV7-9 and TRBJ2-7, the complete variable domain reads DTGVSQNPRHKITKRGQNVTFRCDPISEHNRLYWYRQTLGQGPEFLTYFQNEAQLEKSRLLSDRFSAERPKGSFSTLEIQRTEQGDSAMYLCASSLDPSGVYEQYFGPGTRLTVT.

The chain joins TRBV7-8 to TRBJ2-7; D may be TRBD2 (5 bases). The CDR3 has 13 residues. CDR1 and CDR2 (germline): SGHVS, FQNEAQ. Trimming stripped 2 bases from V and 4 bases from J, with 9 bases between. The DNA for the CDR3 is TGTGCCAGCAGCTTATTCGGAGGTTACGAGCAGTACTTC. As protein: CASSLFGGYEQYF. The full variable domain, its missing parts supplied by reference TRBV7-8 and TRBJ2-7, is GAGVSQSPRYKVAKRGQDVALRCDPISGHVSLFWYQQALGQGPEFLTYFQNEAQLDKSGLPSDRFFAERPEGSVSTLKIQRTQQEDSAVYLCASSLFGGYEQYFGPGTRLTVT.

CDR3: CASSQAQDQPQHF. CDR3 bases: TGCGCCAGCAGCCAAGCGCAGGATCAGCCCCAGCATTTT. The chain carries TRBV4-3 and TRBJ1-5; unclear D gene. V was pared by 1 base and J by 5 bases, with 6 bases between. Germline-derived CDR1 and CDR2 are LGHNA and YSLEER. This CDR3 is 13 amino acids long.

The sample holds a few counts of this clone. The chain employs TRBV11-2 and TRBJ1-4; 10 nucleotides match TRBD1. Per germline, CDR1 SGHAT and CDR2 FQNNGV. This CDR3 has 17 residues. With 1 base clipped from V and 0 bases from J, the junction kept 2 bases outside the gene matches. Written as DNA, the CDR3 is TGTGCCAGCAGCTTAGGGGGACAGGGGTCAACTAATGAAAAACTGTTTTTT. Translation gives CASSLGGQGSTNEKLFF.

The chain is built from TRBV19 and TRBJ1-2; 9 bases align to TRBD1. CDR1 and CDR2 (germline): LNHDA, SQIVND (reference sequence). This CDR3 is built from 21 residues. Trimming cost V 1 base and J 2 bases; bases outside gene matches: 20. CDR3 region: CASSIVTPALLDRGTNYGYTF. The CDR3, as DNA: TGTGCCAGTAGTATAGTTACCCCCGCGCTCCTAGACAGGGGGACAAACTATGGCTACACCTTC. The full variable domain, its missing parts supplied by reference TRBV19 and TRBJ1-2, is DGGITQSPKYLFRKEGQNVTLSCEQNLNHDAMYWYRQDPGQGLRLIYYSQIVNDFQKGDIAEGYSVSREKKESFPLTVTSAQKNPTAFYLCASSIVTPALLDRGTNYGYTFGSGTRLTVV.

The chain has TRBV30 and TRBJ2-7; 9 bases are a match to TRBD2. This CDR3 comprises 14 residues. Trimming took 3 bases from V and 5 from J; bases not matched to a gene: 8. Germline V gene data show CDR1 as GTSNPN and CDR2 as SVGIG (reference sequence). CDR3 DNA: TGTGCCTGGAGCGTTAGCGGGAGTAGCCACGAGCAGTACTTC. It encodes CAWSVSGSSHEQYF.

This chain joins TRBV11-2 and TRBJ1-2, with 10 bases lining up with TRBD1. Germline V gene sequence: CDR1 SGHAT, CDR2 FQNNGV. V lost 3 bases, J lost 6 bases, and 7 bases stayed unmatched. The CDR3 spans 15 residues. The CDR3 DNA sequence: TGTGCCAGCAGCTTGTGGACAGGGGGACAGGATGGCTACACCTTC. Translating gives CASSLWTGGQDGYTF.